This T cell receptor beta chain was captured by sequencing in a study of blood T cell repertoires in COVID-19. Study context: Sites across the United States, Italy and Spain contributed samples from acute and convalescent COVID-19. Sources were T cells, B-cell-depleted T cells, or PBMCs; the material itself was cDNA or gDNA.

Authors' analysis steps: From reference gene primer amplification, estimates of nucleated cell counts were derived. Clones were read by immunoSEQ multiplex PCR, and TCRdb kept only the in-frame ones, dropping some. V, J and clone size are taken as reported in that table, and D and trimming were inferred from the DNA itself. The sample has over 30,000 clones; 90% are singletons. Trimming removed 4 bases from V and 4 bases from J, with 17 bases in between. CDR1 is SGHRS, CDR2 YFSETQ, per germline. CDR3 length equals 15 residues. This sequence originates from an elderly man with acute or convalescent COVID-19. The chain employs TRBV5-1 and TRBJ1-2; D might be TRBD1 (5 bases). The sequencing sample was made of peripheral blood. CDR3 in amino acids: CASSPGHLGPYGYTF. The CDR3 nucleotides are TGCGCCAGCAGCCCCGGACACCTAGGCCCCTATGGCTACACCTTC.